The 26 T cell receptor beta chains listed next were all sequenced from one sample in a study of neurological immune-mediated disorders. One entry per CDR3 protein results from TCRdb running MiXCR on the 5' RACE reads. Here the sample spans fewer than 75,000 distinct CDR3 sequences, under 3.5% being singletons. What was sequenced was PBMCs. The receptors were gathered from a middle-aged man with multiple sclerosis.

This clonotype was recorded at least ten times. The V and J genes are TRBV10-1 and TRBJ2-2; D not certain. V lost 7 bases and J lost 3, with 9 bases in between. The CDR3 extends over 13 amino acids. CDR1 and CDR2 from the germline V gene are WNHNN and SYGVQD (reference sequence). The CDR3 region is CASIGSYTGELFF. The CDR3 DNA sequence: TGCGCCAGCATAGGCAGCTACACCGGGGAGCTGTTTTTT.

At least ten counts were recorded for this clonotype. The rearrangement links TRBV3-1 to TRBJ2-7; D perhaps matches TRBD2 (6 bases). Germline V gene lookup returns CDR1 LGHDT and CDR2 YNNKEL (reference sequence). This CDR3 contains 14 residues. Trimming cost V 5 bases and J 2 bases, with 13 bases left between them. CDR3 in amino acids: CASSRREPPYEQYF. CDR3 in DNA: TGTGCCAGCAGCAGGAGGGAGCCACCCTACGAGCAGTACTTC.

The chain has TRBV5-4 and TRBJ2-7; 11 nucleotides align to TRBD2. The CDR3 is 15 residues long. CDR1 SGHNT and CDR2 YYREEE come from the germline V gene (reference sequence). J was trimmed by 3 bases and V by 2 bases; bases with no gene match: 4. The CDR3 here is CASSFSSGRYYEQYF. For the CDR3, the DNA is TGTGCCAGCAGCTTCTCTAGCGGGAGGTACTACGAGCAGTACTTC.

This clonotype was found a few times. The V call is TRBV6-5, the J call TRBJ2-1; D is undetermined. CDR1 MNHEY and CDR2 SVGAGI come from the germline V gene. There are 16 residues in the CDR3. With 7 bases removed from V and 0 bases from J, the gap between germline ends came to 16 bases. CDR3 nucleotides: TGTGCCAGCACCTCCCTTTGGAGTAGCTCCTACAATGAGCAGTTCTTC. Translated, it gives CASTSLWSSSYNEQFF.

At least ten counts were recorded for this clonotype. This chain uses TRBV10-3 with TRBJ1-1; 12 nucleotides match TRBD1. The CDR3 loop spans 15 amino acids. Trimming cost V 8 bases and J 1 base; bases outside gene matches: 5. Looked up from germline, CDR1 is ENHRY and CDR2 is SYGVKD. The CDR3 DNA sequence: TGTGCCATCGGGGGGACAGGGGGCCAGAACACTGAAGCTTTCTTT. Protein product: CAIGGTGGQNTEAFF.

There are many counts of this clonotype. The chain joins TRBV18 to TRBJ2-2; D not resolved. Per the germline V gene, CDR1 is KGHSH and CDR2 is LQKENI. This CDR3 is built from 15 residues. Deletions cut 3 bases from V and 1 base from J, with 9 bases between. The CDR3 loop is CASSPIRKNTGELFF. The CDR3 coding sequence is TGTGCCAGCTCACCCATTCGGAAGAACACCGGGGAGCTGTTTTTT.

The CDR3 region is CASSWGRSMNTEAFF. CDR3 DNA: TGCGCCAGCAGCTGGGGACGGTCTATGAACACTGAAGCTTTCTTT. V usage is TRBV5-1 and J usage is TRBJ1-1; D perhaps matches TRBD1 (5 bases). The germline CDR1 and CDR2 sequences are SGHRS and YFSETQ. Trimming cost V 3 bases and J 0 bases, with 12 bases left between them. This CDR3 has 15 residues.

The table lists this clonotype with many counts. The chain couples TRBV19 to TRBJ2-3; D remains unclear. There are 13 residues in the CDR3. Germline assignment: CDR1 LNHDA and CDR2 SQIVND (reference sequence). V was trimmed by 5 bases and J by 2 bases, leaving 8 bases between them. The CDR3 loop is CASSVPFTDTQYF. The CDR3 region has the DNA TGTGCCAGTAGTGTCCCTTTCACAGATACGCAGTATTTT.

This clonotype has at least ten counts. The chain is built from TRBV20-1 and TRBJ2-1; 9 bases are shared with TRBD2. Trimming at V came to 4 bases and at J to 2 bases, leaving 6 bases not matched to a gene. There are 15 residues in the CDR3. The germline CDR1 and CDR2 sequences are DFQATT and SNEGSKA (reference sequence). The CDR3 DNA reads as TGCAGTGCTATATTAGCGGGAGCGACCTACAATGAGCAGTTCTTC. As protein: CSAILAGATYNEQFF.

This clonotype came up many times. V usage is TRBV30 and J usage is TRBJ1-2; D is undetermined. The CDR3 is 10 residues long. Germline lookup yields CDR1 GTSNPN and CDR2 SVGIG (reference sequence). The V and J ends lost 2 bases and 2 bases respectively, with 0 bases between them. The CDR3 loop reads CAWSNYGYTF. The DNA for the CDR3 is TGTGCCTGGAGTAACTATGGCTACACCTTC.

This clonotype was counted ten times or more. The chain has TRBV25-1 and TRBJ2-7, with D possibly being TRBD1 (5 bases). CDR1 is MGHDK and CDR2 is SYGVNS in the germline V gene. With 6 bases removed from V and 3 bases from J, the gap between germline ends came to 12 bases. The CDR3 spans 13 residues. CDR3 coding DNA: TGTGCCAGCAGGACAGTTTCGGGCTACGAGCAGTACTTC. This translates into CASRTVSGYEQYF.

This clonotype was seen repeatedly, ten times or more. V is TRBV5-1 and J is TRBJ2-1, with D possibly being TRBD2 (7 bases). Trimming took 2 bases from V and 4 from J, leaving 13 bases between them. The CDR3 has 15 residues. Per germline, CDR1 SGHRS and CDR2 YFSETQ. The CDR3 spells CASSFQAGAYNEQFF. For the CDR3, the DNA is TGCGCCAGCAGCTTTCAGGCGGGGGCGTACAATGAGCAGTTCTTC.

This clonotype was seen ten or more times. The J gene is TRBJ2-1, the V gene TRBV20-1; the D gene could be TRBD1 or TRBD2 (5 bases each). V dropped 0 bases and J dropped 4 bases, with 19 bases sitting between them. Germline V gene lookup returns CDR1 DFQATT and CDR2 SNEGSKA (reference sequence). This CDR3 is built from 17 residues. The CDR3 DNA sequence: TGCAGTGCTAGAGATCTCCTATCCCCAGAGGGGTACAATGAGCAGTTCTTC. This sequence encodes CSARDLLSPEGYNEQFF.

This clonotype came up many times. J is TRBJ2-7 and V is TRBV15; D not certain. Trimming removed 3 bases at V and 5 bases at J, with 5 bases between. CDR3 length equals 11 residues. CDR1 and CDR2 from the germline V gene are LNHNV and YYDKDF (reference sequence). This CDR3 reads CATSSYNEQYF. The CDR3 nucleotides read TGTGCCACCAGCAGCTACAACGAGCAGTACTTC.

This clonotype was picked up many times. V and J are TRBV5-6 and TRBJ2-5; D gene unclear. V was pared by 4 bases and J by 0 bases, with 1 base between. The germline V gene has CDR1 SGHDT and CDR2 YYEEEE. The CDR3 has 11 amino acids. Here the CDR3 DNA reads TGTGCCAGCAGCGACCAAGAGACCCAGTACTTC. This encodes CASSDQETQYF.

This clonotype was seen ten or more times. The genes are TRBV6-1 and TRBJ2-7; 8 bases agree with TRBD2. The CDR3 runs to 16 residues. With V trimmed by 3 bases and J by 3 bases, 10 bases remained unmatched. Per germline, CDR1 MNHNS and CDR2 SASEGT. The DNA for the CDR3 is TGTGCCAGCAGTGATTGGGGAAGCGGGAGAGGCTACGAGCAGTACTTC. Its translation is CASSDWGSGRGYEQYF.

This clonotype was picked up many times. The chain is built from TRBV3-1 and TRBJ2-6, with 11 positions matching TRBD2. Germline trimming cut 1 base from V and 4 bases from J; bases unmatched to any gene: 6. The V gene's germline CDR1 is LGHDT and CDR2 YNNKEL (reference sequence). The CDR3 is 18 amino acids. CDR3 residues: CASSQGALAGAGANVLTF. The DNA for the CDR3 is TGTGCCAGCAGCCAAGGTGCACTAGCGGGGGCCGGGGCCAACGTCCTGACTTTC.

This clonotype was picked up many times. V and J are TRBV5-1 and TRBJ1-5; tentatively, D is TRBD1 (5 bases). V lost 0 bases and J lost 1, with 14 bases in between. CDR1 is SGHRS and CDR2 is YFSETQ in the germline V gene. CDR3 size: 17 residues. The CDR3 sequence: CASSLGPEGRSNQPQHF. The CDR3, as DNA: TGCGCCAGCAGCTTGGGCCCTGAGGGACGGAGCAATCAGCCCCAGCATTTT.

This clonotype was recorded at least ten times. The chain is built from TRBV5-1 and TRBJ1-3, with 8 bases aligning to TRBD1. The CDR3 totals 16 residues. Germline lookup yields CDR1 SGHRS and CDR2 YFSETQ. J gave up 0 bases and V 2 bases, and 4 bases lay outside the gene matches. CDR3 DNA sequence: TGCGCCAGCAGCTTAACACAGGGGGTCTCTGGAAACACCATATATTTT. This encodes CASSLTQGVSGNTIYF. Complete variable domain (other parts from reference TRBV5-1 and TRBJ1-3): KAGVTQTPRYLIKTRGQQVTLSCSPISGHRSVSWYQQTPGQGLQFLFEYFSETQRNKGNFPGRFSGRQFSNSRSEMNVSTLELGDSALYLCASSLTQGVSGNTIYFGEGSWLTVV.

This clonotype showed up many times. The CDR3 protein is CSAPGGSYEQYF. The CDR3 region has the DNA TGCAGTGCGCCCGGGGGGAGCTACGAGCAGTACTTC. The V call is TRBV20-1, the J call TRBJ2-7, with TRBD2 matching 7 bases. With 6 bases clipped from V and 3 bases from J, the junction kept 5 bases outside the gene matches. Germline assignment: CDR1 DFQATT and CDR2 SNEGSKA (reference sequence). This CDR3 has 12 residues.

This clonotype was detected many times. J is TRBJ2-5 and V is TRBV7-7; no clear D. The CDR3 totals 13 residues. Trimming took 4 bases from V and 5 from J, leaving 11 bases between them. Germline V CDR1 and CDR2: SSHAT, FNYEAQ (reference sequence). DNA of the CDR3: TGTGCCAGCAGCTCCCTCCAGTCGGAGACCCAGTACTTC. Protein product: CASSSLQSETQYF.

This clonotype was counted ten times or more. As DNA, the CDR3 is TGTGCCAGCAGCTACACTAGCGGGGCCCACGAGCAGTACTTC. As protein: CASSYTSGAHEQYF. The chain has TRBV7-6 and TRBJ2-7, with 10 bases that match TRBD2. This CDR3 is 14 amino acids long. The germline gives CDR1 SGHVS, CDR2 FNYEAQ. V gave up 4 bases and J gave up 5 bases; unmatched junction bases: 5.

The sample holds many counts of this clonotype. The V and J genes are TRBV20-1 and TRBJ1-2; unclear D gene. Germline CDR1 DFQATT, CDR2 SNEGSKA (reference sequence). This CDR3 spans 11 amino acids. Trimming cost V 5 bases and J 8 bases, with 12 bases left between them. CDR3: CSAFSLGGYTF. CDR3 DNA sequence: TGCAGTGCTTTCTCTTTAGGAGGCTACACCTTC.

There are many counts of this clonotype. The rearrangement joins TRBV5-1 to TRBJ1-1; D possibly corresponds to TRBD1 (6 bases). The CDR3 spans 16 residues. Germline V gives CDR1 SGHRS, CDR2 YFSETQ. Trimming shortened V by 0 bases and J by 1 base, and 13 bases separated the two germline ends. CDR3 protein: CASSLGGAGANTEAFF. Written as DNA, the CDR3 is TGCGCCAGCAGCTTGGGAGGCGCAGGGGCGAACACTGAAGCTTTCTTT.

This chain connects TRBV19 to TRBJ1-3, with unresolved D. The germline gives CDR1 LNHDA, CDR2 SQIVND (reference sequence). The V and J ends lost 8 bases and 0 bases respectively, with 14 bases between them. The CDR3 runs 15 residues. CDR3 sequence: CASERTASSGNTIYF. The CDR3 coding sequence is TGTGCCAGTGAGCGAACAGCGAGCTCTGGAAACACCATATATTTT.

The V call is TRBV19, the J call TRBJ2-7, with unresolved D. The germline V gene encodes CDR1 LNHDA and CDR2 SQIVND (reference sequence). V lost 0 bases to trimming and J lost 1 base, with 10 bases between them. The CDR3 runs 15 residues. CDR3 bases: TGTGCCAGTAGTATAGATTCCGAGCCTTCCTACGAGCAGTACTTC. Its translation is CASSIDSEPSYEQYF. Combining the CDR3 with reference TRBV19 and TRBJ2-7 gives the whole variable domain DGGITQSPKYLFRKEGQNVTLSCEQNLNHDAMYWYRQDPGQGLRLIYYSQIVNDFQKGDIAEGYSVSREKKESFPLTVTSAQKNPTAFYLCASSIDSEPSYEQYFGPGTRLTVT.